This T cell receptor (beta chain) was obtained from a study of blood T cell repertoires in COVID-19. Germline V gene lookup returns CDR1 MNHNS and CDR2 SASEGT. The CDR3 runs 16 residues. With 4 bases removed from V and 11 bases from J, the gap between germline ends came to 21 bases. Libraries were prepared by immunoSEQ multiplex PCR; TCRdb keeps only in-frame clonotypes and omits some of them. Here the sample spans 26,000 or so clones, less than 80% being singletons. The sample consisted of peripheral blood. J is TRBJ1-6 and V is TRBV6-1; D is ambiguous. The sequence derives from a man between 65 and 79 years old with acute or convalescent COVID-19. The chain's CDR3 is CASSAGGGSGGTPLHF. The CDR3 DNA sequence: TGTGCCAGCAGTGCGGGAGGAGGGAGTGGTGGTACACCCCTCCACTTT.